These 21 T cell receptor beta chains were all obtained from the same sample, sequenced in a study of monozygotic twins with inflammatory bowel disease. One entry per CDR3 protein, without DNA, is what TCRdb gives after re-calling the 5' RACE reads. The sample totals over 350,000 distinct CDR3 sequences. Sequencing used blood. Source of these receptors: a human donor with ulcerative colitis or Crohn's disease, or a healthy co-twin of an affected twin (not recorded which).

The genes are TRBV7-2 and TRBJ2-1; TCRdb's assignment of TRBD1 cannot be checked, as there is no DNA. The CDR3 has 17 amino acids. Per germline, CDR1 SGHTA and CDR2 FQGNSA. The chain's CDR3 is CASSFGGWRRSYNEQFF.

J is TRBJ2-7 and V is TRBV28; TCRdb's assignment of TRBD1 cannot be checked, as there is no DNA. CDR3 length: 16 residues. CDR1 is MDHEN, CDR2 SYDVKM, per germline. The CDR3 sequence: CASSPRTGWVQAEQYF.

This chain joins TRBV7-8 and TRBJ2-7; TCRdb indicates TRBD1, and absent DNA this call remains unverified. The CDR3 loop spans 14 amino acids. Germline CDR1 is SGHVS and CDR2 is FQNEAQ. The CDR3 sequence is CASSITDRNYEQYF.

This chain connects TRBV5-4 to TRBJ2-1; TCRdb selects TRBD1, and the lack of DNA leaves this call unchecked. CDR3 length: 16 residues. Germline values: CDR1 SGHNT, CDR2 YYREEE (reference sequence). CDR3 sequence reads: CASSLSAGITANEQFF.

The chain links TRBV5-1 to TRBJ2-7; there is no DNA to check the TCRdb D call of TRBD1. Germline CDR1 reads SGHRS; CDR2 reads YFSETQ. The CDR3 length is 13 residues. The CDR3 region is CASNFPDSYEQYF.

The rearrangement links TRBV24-1 to TRBJ1-6. The length of the CDR3 is 14 residues. From germline, CDR1 is KGHDR and CDR2 SFDVKD. This CDR3 is CATSERYDNSPLHF.

This chain links TRBV7-2 with TRBJ1-1; TCRdb selects TRBD1, and the lack of DNA leaves this call unchecked. Germline values: CDR1 SGHTA, CDR2 FQGNSA. The CDR3 consists of 15 residues. The CDR3 region is CASSLAGRRGTEAFF.

The rearrangement uses TRBV9 and TRBJ2-7; TCRdb's assignment of TRBD1 cannot be checked, as there is no DNA. The length of the CDR3 is 14 residues. Germline V gene lookup returns CDR1 SGDLS and CDR2 YYNGEE. CDR3 amino acids: CASSVGAGTYEQYF.

The gene calls are TRBV4-2 and TRBJ2-3; TCRdb designates TRBD2, a call that cannot be tested without DNA. There are 13 residues in the CDR3. Germline CDR1 reads LGHNA; CDR2 reads YNFKEQ. CDR3 residues: CASRRLAGDTQYF.

The J gene is TRBJ1-1, the V gene TRBV12-3 or TRBV12-4. The CDR3 covers 14 residues. The CDR3 loop reads CASSSGVPNTEAFF.

The gene calls are TRBV6-5 and TRBJ2-2; TCRdb's D gene call, TRBD1, goes unchecked for lack of DNA. Germline assignment: CDR1 MNHEY and CDR2 SVGAGI. The length of the CDR3 is 17 residues. This CDR3 is CASSYSAPWGKTGELFF.

V gene TRBV3-1 combines with J gene TRBJ2-1; TCRdb's D gene call, TRBD1, goes unchecked for lack of DNA. The CDR3 extends over 12 amino acids. Germline assignment: CDR1 LGHDT and CDR2 YNNKEL (reference sequence). CDR3 loop: CASSYRYNEQFF.

The chain links TRBV6-5 to TRBJ1-3. The CDR3 covers 15 residues. From germline, CDR1 is MNHEY and CDR2 SVGAGI. CDR3 sequence reads: CASSYGHMSGNTIYF.

The rearrangement joins TRBV12-3 or TRBV12-4 to TRBJ1-3. CDR3 size: 15 residues. The CDR3 is CASSSVGVSGNTIYF.

The chain is built from TRBV6-5 and TRBJ1-1; checking the TCRdb D call of TRBD1 is not possible without DNA. This CDR3 comprises 14 residues. Germline V gives CDR1 MNHEY, CDR2 SVGAGI. This CDR3 reads CASSYVGDGTEAFF.

V gene TRBV15 combines with J gene TRBJ2-1; absent DNA, TCRdb's TRBD1 call cannot be checked. The germline CDR1 and CDR2 sequences are LNHNV and YYDKDF (reference sequence). The CDR3 consists of 14 residues. The CDR3 sequence: CATSKGGEHHEQFF. The full variable domain, in which reference TRBV15 and TRBJ2-1 provide the parts outside the CDR3, is DAMVIQNPRYQVTQFGKPVTLSCSQTLNHNVMYWYQQKSSQAPKLLFHYYDKDFNNEADTPDNFQSRRPNTSFCFLDIRSPGLGDTAMYLCATSKGGEHHEQFFGPGTRLTVL.

The V gene is TRBV4-1, the J gene TRBJ1-6. CDR1 MGHRA and CDR2 YSYEKL come from the germline V gene. This CDR3 is built from 18 residues. This CDR3 reads CASSQRLGRATYNSPLHF.

The chain joins TRBV3-1 to TRBJ2-7; TCRdb's D call of TRBD2 is untestable without DNA. Germline CDR1 and CDR2: LGHDT and YNNKEL (reference sequence). This CDR3 spans 18 amino acids. The CDR3 spells CASSQERVLAGASYEQYF.

Here the CDR3 reads CASSYTGVAEAFF. This chain links TRBV6-5 with TRBJ1-1; TCRdb proposes TRBD1, but this gene call is untestable without DNA. Germline V gene sequence: CDR1 MNHEY, CDR2 SVGAGI. The CDR3 has 13 amino acids.

The chain carries TRBV30 and TRBJ1-5; as DNA is missing, the TRBD1 call by TCRdb cannot be tested. Germline CDR1 reads GTSNPN; CDR2 reads SVGIG (reference sequence). The CDR3 has 13 residues. The CDR3 is CAWSVEGVQPQHF.

Here the CDR3 reads CASKLVGDTEAFF. The rearrangement joins TRBV7-8 to TRBJ1-1; the D call of TRBD1 rests on TCRdb alone, since no DNA is present to check it. The V gene's germline CDR1 is SGHVS and CDR2 FQNEAQ. This CDR3 is built from 13 residues.